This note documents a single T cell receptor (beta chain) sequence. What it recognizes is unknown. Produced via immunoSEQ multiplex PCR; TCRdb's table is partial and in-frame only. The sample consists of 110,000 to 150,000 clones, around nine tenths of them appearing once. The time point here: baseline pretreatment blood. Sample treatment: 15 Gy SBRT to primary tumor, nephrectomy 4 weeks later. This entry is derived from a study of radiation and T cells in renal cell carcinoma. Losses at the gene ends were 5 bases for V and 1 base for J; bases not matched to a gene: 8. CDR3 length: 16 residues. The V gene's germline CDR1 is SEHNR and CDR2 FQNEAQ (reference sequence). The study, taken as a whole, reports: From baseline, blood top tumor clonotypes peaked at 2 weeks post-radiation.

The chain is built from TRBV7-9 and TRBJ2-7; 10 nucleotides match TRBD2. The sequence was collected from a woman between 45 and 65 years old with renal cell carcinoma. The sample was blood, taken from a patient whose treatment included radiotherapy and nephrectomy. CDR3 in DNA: TGTGCCAGCAGCAGAGAGTCTAGCGGGGGTTCCTACGAGCAGTACTTC. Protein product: CASSRESSGGSYEQYF. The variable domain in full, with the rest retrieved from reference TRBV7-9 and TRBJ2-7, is DTGVSQNPRHKITKRGQNVTFRCDPISEHNRLYWYRQTLGQGPEFLTYFQNEAQLEKSRLLSDRFSAERPKGSFSTLEIQRTEQGDSAMYLCASSRESSGGSYEQYFGPGTRLTVT.